This TCR beta chain is drawn from a study of blood T cell repertoires in COVID-19. As handled by the study authors: Amplification with reference gene primers provided the estimates of nucleated cell counts. Profiling relied on immunoSEQ multiplex PCR, and the TCRdb table lists in-frame clones only, not all of them. The V and J calls and clone size were taken over from that table, and D and trimming were inferred from the DNA. The table records around 300,000 clones, 70% to 90% of them present only once. CDR1 is GTSNPN and CDR2 is SVGIG in the germline V gene (reference sequence). V dropped 3 bases and J dropped 0 bases, with 12 bases sitting between them. The CDR3 has 15 residues.

The chain has TRBV30 and TRBJ1-3; D might be TRBD1 (5 bases). The TCR sequence derives from a woman aged 25 to 39 with active or convalescent COVID-19. Sequenced: peripheral blood. The CDR3 DNA follows: TGTGCCTGGAGCGCCCGACAGACCTCTGGAAACACCATATATTTT. Amino acids: CAWSARQTSGNTIYF.